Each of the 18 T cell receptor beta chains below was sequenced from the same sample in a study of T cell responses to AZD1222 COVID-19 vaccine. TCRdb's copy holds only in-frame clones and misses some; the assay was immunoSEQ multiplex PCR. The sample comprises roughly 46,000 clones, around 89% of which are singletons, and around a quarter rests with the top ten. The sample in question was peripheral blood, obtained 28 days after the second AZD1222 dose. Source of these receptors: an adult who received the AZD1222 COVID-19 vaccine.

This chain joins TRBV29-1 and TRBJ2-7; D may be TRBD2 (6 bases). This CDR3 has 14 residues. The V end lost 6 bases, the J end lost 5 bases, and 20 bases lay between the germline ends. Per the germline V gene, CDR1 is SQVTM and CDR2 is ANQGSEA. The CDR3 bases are TGCAGCGTGCGTCTTTCTTGGTCGGGAGACGAGCAGTACTTC. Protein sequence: CSVRLSWSGDEQYF.

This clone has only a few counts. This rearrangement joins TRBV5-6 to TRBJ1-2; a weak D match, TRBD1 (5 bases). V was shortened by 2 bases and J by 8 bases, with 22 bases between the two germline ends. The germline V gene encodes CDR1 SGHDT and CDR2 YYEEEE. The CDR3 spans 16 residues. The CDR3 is CASSLGAGLGLGGYTF. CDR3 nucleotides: TGTGCCAGCAGCTTAGGGGCAGGGTTAGGCCTGGGCGGCTACACCTTC.

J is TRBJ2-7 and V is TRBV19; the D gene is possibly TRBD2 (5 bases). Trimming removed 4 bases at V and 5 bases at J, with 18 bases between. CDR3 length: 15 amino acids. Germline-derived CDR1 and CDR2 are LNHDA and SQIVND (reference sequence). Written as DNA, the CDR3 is TGTGCCAGTAGTACCCGGAGGACGGGAAGGCACGAGCAGTACTTC. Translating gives CASSTRRTGRHEQYF.

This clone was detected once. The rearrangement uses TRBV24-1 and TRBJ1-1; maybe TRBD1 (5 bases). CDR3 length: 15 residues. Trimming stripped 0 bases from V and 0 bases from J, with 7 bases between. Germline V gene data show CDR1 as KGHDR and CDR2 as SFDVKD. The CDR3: CATSDLMGVNTEAFF. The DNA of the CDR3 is TGTGCCACCAGTGATTTGATGGGGGTGAACACTGAAGCTTTCTTT.

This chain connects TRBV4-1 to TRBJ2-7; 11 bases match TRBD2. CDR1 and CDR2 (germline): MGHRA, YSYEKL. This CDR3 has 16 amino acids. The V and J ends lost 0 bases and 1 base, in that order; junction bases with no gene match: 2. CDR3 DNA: TGCGCCAGCAGCCAAGATCCTAGCGGGAGGTCCTACGAGCAGTACTTC. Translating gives CASSQDPSGRSYEQYF.

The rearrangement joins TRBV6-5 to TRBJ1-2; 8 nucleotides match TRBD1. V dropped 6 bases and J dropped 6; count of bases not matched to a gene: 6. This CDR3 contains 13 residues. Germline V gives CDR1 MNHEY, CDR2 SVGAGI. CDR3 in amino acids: CASSPGTGNGYTF. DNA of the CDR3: TGTGCCAGCAGCCCCGGGACAGGCAATGGCTACACCTTC.

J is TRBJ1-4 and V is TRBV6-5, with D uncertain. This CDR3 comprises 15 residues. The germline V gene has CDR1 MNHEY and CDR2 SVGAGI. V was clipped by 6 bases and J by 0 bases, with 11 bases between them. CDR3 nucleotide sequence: TGTGCCAGCAGAACCCACGGGACAACTAATGAAAAACTGTTTTTT. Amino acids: CASRTHGTTNEKLFF.

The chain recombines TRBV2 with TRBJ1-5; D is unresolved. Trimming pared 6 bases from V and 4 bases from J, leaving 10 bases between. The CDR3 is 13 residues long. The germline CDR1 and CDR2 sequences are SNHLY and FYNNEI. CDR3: CASRQELNQPQHF. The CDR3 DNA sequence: TGTGCCAGCAGGCAGGAACTTAATCAGCCCCAGCATTTT.

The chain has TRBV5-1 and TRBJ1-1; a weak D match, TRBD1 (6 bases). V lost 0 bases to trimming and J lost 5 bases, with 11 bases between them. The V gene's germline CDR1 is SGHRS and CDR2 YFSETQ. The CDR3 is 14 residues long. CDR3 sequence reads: CASSLGTGWTEAFF. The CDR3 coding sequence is TGCGCCAGCAGCTTGGGAACAGGGTGGACTGAAGCTTTCTTT.

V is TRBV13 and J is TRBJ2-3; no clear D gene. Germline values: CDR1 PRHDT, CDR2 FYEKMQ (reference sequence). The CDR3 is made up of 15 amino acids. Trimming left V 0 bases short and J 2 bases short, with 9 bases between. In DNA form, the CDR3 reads TGTGCCAGCAGCTTAGGACTCCTTCCCACAGATACGCAGTATTTT. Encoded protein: CASSLGLLPTDTQYF. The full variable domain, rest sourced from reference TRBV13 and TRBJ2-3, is AAGVIQSPRHLIKEKRETATLKCYPIPRHDTVYWYQQGPGQDPQFLISFYEKMQSDKGSIPDRFSAQQFSDYHSELNMSSLELGDSALYFCASSLGLLPTDTQYFGPGTRLTVL.

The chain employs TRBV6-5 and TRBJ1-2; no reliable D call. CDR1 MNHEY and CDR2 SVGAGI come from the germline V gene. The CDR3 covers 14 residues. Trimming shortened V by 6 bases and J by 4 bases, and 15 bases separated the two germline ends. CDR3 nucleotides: TGTGCCAGCAGCCCCGGCGGAGACACCTATGGCTACACCTTC. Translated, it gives CASSPGGDTYGYTF.

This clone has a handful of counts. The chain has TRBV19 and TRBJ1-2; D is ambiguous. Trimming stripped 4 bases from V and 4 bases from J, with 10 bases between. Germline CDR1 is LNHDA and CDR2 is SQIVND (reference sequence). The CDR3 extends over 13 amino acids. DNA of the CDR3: TGTGCCAGTAGTAGGCAATCTACCTATGGCTACACCTTC. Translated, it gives CASSRQSTYGYTF.

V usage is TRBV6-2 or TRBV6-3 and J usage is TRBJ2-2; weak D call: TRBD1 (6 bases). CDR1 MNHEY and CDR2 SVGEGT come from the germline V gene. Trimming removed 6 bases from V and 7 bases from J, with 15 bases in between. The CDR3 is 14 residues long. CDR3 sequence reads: CASSRNGQLGELFF. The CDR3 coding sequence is TGTGCCAGCAGCCGAAACGGACAGCTCGGGGAGCTGTTTTTT.

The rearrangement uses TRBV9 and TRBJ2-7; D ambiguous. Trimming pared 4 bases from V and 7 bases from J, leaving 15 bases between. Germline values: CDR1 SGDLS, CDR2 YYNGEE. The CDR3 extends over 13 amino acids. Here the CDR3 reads CASSFETGWEQYF. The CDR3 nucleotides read TGTGCCAGCAGCTTCGAAACCGGCTGGGAGCAGTACTTC.

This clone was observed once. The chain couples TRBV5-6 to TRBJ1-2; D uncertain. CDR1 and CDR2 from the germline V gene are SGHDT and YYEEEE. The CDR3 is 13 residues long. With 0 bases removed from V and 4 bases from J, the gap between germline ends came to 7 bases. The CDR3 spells CASSLGYSYGYTF. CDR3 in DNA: TGTGCCAGCAGCTTGGGCTACTCCTATGGCTACACCTTC. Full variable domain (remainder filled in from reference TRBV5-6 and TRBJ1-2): DAGVTQSPTHLIKTRGQQVTLRCSPKSGHDTVSWYQQALGQGPQFIFQYYEEEERQRGNFPDRFSGHQFPNYSSELNVNALLLGDSALYLCASSLGYSYGYTFGSGTRLTVV.

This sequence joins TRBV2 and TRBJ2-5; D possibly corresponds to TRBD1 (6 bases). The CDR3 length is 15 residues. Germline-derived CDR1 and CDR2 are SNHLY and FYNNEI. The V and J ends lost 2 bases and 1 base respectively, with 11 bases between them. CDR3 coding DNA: TGTGCCAGCAGTGAACAACAGGGATCCCAAGAGACCCAGTACTTC. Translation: CASSEQQGSQETQYF. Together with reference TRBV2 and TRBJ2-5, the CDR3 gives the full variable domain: EPEVTQTPSHQVTQMGQEVILRCVPISNHLYFYWYRQILGQKVEFLVSFYNNEISEKSEIFDDQFSVERPDGSNFTLKIRSTKLEDSAMYFCASSEQQGSQETQYFGPGTRLLVL.

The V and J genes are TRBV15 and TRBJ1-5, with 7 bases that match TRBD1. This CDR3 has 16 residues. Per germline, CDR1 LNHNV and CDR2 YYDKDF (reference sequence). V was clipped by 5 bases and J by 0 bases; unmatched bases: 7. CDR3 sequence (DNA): TGTGCCACCAGCTTATGGACAGGATCTAGCAATCAGCCCCAGCATTTT. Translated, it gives CATSLWTGSSNQPQHF.

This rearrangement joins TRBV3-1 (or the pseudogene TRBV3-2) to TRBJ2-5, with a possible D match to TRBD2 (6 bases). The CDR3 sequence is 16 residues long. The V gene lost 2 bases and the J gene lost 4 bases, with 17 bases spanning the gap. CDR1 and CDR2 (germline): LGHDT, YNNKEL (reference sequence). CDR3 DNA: TGTGCCAGCAGCCAACGGCAGGGAGGCTCCGGAGAGACCCAGTACTTC. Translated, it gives CASSQRQGGSGETQYF.